What follows are 11 T cell receptor beta chains derived from one specimen sequenced in a study of OX40 agonist ivuxolimab in advanced cancers. Produced via immunoSEQ multiplex PCR; TCRdb's table is partial and in-frame only. The profile shows approximately 92,000 clones, more than 95% of them singletons. Sequencing used CD4+ or CD8+ T cells sorted from blood, obtained in a trial of the OX40 agonist ivuxolimab. The receptors shown here come from an adult with an advanced solid tumor such as melanoma, head and neck, liver or kidney cancer.

Only a few counts were recorded for this clone. The chain uses TRBV7-9 and TRBJ1-6; D uncertain. The ends were cut back, 0 bases at V and 14 bases at J, with 8 bases in the middle. Germline V gives CDR1 SEHNR, CDR2 FQNEAQ (reference sequence). The CDR3 totals 12 residues. This CDR3 is CASSLAAEALHF. The CDR3 region has the DNA TGTGCCAGCAGCTTAGCGGCCGAGGCCCTCCACTTT.

This sequence joins TRBV7-2 and TRBJ2-5, with D tentatively TRBD1 or TRBD2 (5 bases each). V was shortened by 1 base and J by 2 bases, with 14 bases between the two germline ends. The CDR3 is 16 amino acids. CDR1 and CDR2 from the germline V gene are SGHTA and FQGNSA. Here the CDR3 reads CASSLGRHEGQETQYF. The CDR3 DNA reads as TGTGCCAGCAGCTTAGGCCGACACGAGGGGCAAGAGACCCAGTACTTC.

The V call is TRBV30, the J call TRBJ1-1; 7 bases match TRBD1. The ends lost 5 bases at V and 2 bases at J; junction bases unmatched: 11. This CDR3 spans 15 amino acids. CDR1 is GTSNPN and CDR2 is SVGIG in the germline V gene (reference sequence). The CDR3 region has the DNA TGTGCCTGGTCTCCCGGGACAGTTGCTAACACTGAAGCTTTCTTT. Amino acid sequence: CAWSPGTVANTEAFF.

V usage is TRBV29-1 and J usage is TRBJ1-1; D is perhaps TRBD1 (5 bases). The germline V gene encodes CDR1 SQVTM and CDR2 ANQGSEA. Trimming removed 2 bases from V and 8 bases from J, with 12 bases in between. This CDR3 contains 12 residues. CDR3 sequence reads: CSVEKRRQEAFF. CDR3 nucleotide sequence: TGCAGCGTTGAAAAGAGGCGACAGGAAGCTTTCTTT. Combining the CDR3 with reference TRBV29-1 and TRBJ1-1 gives the whole variable domain SAVISQKPSRDICQRGTSLTIQCQVDSQVTMMFWYRQQPGQSLTLIATANQGSEATYESGFVIDKFPISRPNLTFSTLTVSNMSPEDSSIYLCSVEKRRQEAFFGQGTRLTVV.

CDR3 protein: CASSLVGGSTDTQYF. CDR3 coding DNA: TGTGCCAGCAGCTTAGTTGGCGGAAGCACAGATACGCAGTATTTT. This rearrangement joins TRBV7-8 to TRBJ2-3; no reliable D call. Trimming stripped 1 base from V and 0 bases from J, with 8 bases between. Germline CDR1 SGHVS, CDR2 FQNEAQ. The CDR3 totals 15 residues.

The V gene is TRBV9, the J gene TRBJ2-7; 8 nucleotides agree with TRBD1. V gave up 0 bases and J gave up 1 base; unmatched junction bases: 9. The CDR3 is 17 residues long. In germline, CDR1 is SGDLS, CDR2 YYNGEE. CDR3 DNA sequence: TGTGCCAGCAGCGTAGCCCATGACAGGGGATCATCCTACGAGCAGTACTTC. Its translation: CASSVAHDRGSSYEQYF.

The CDR3 nucleotides are TGTGCCAGCAGCTTAGAGAACACCGGGGAGCTGTTTTTT. It translates to CASSLENTGELFF. J is TRBJ2-2 and V is TRBV7-9; no reliable D call. V lost 1 base and J lost 1, with 1 base in between. There are 13 residues in the CDR3. The germline V gene has CDR1 SEHNR and CDR2 FQNEAQ (reference sequence).

The sample holds one count of this clone. The rearrangement links TRBV5-6 to TRBJ2-1; 9 nucleotides match TRBD2. The CDR3 runs to 15 residues. Germline lookup yields CDR1 SGHDT and CDR2 YYEEEE. The trim removed 2 bases at V and 5 bases at J, leaving 5 bases unmatched. The CDR3 sequence: CASSFGGGENNEQFF. CDR3 DNA sequence: TGTGCCAGCAGCTTCGGCGGGGGGGAGAACAATGAGCAGTTCTTC.

The rearrangement joins TRBV7-9 to TRBJ2-1; 8 bases map to TRBD2. The CDR3 runs 18 residues. Germline CDR1 and CDR2: SEHNR and FQNEAQ (reference sequence). V lost 4 bases, J lost 7 bases, and 18 bases stayed unmatched. The chain's CDR3 is CASSSPTSGQALPNEQFF. CDR3 bases: TGTGCCAGCAGCTCCCCTACTAGCGGCCAAGCCCTTCCTAATGAGCAGTTCTTC.

The chain has TRBV28 and TRBJ2-7, with D possibly being TRBD2 (5 bases). V gave up 3 bases and J gave up 1 base, with 10 bases separating them. This CDR3 contains 14 residues. The germline V gene encodes CDR1 MDHEN and CDR2 SYDVKM. For the CDR3, the DNA is TGTGCCAGCAGTTTGAGGGCCGGTTCCTACGAGCAGTACTTC. This sequence encodes CASSLRAGSYEQYF.

CDR3 bases: TGTGCCAGCAGTTCCGGGACCTACAATGAGCAGTTCTTC. Protein product: CASSSGTYNEQFF. The J gene is TRBJ2-1, the V gene TRBV28, with D tentatively TRBD2 (5 bases). Trimming took off 4 bases at V and 2 bases at J, with 6 bases between the two ends. From germline, CDR1 is MDHEN and CDR2 SYDVKM. The CDR3 spans 13 residues.